Described below is a single TCR beta chain sequence and its context. The specificity of this receptor is unknown. No much larger clone exists at a distance of one base, and base qualities are not known. The CDR3 regions of human TCRbeta chains were analyzed by immunosequencing. Turning to the authors' computational methods: Repertoire TCRs were checked for matches against a reference library of SARS-CoV-2-specific TCRs that had been generated using the MIRA antigen-specificity platform. Breadth meant the fraction of unique TCRs that were SARS-CoV-2-associated, whereas depth meant the fraction of total T cells that were SARS-CoV-2-associated. Using the MIRA data, each spike-specific TCR was assigned both to the spike region to which the TCR was reactive and to a CD4 or CD8 class. Log10-transformed breadth and depth values were compared by one-way ANOVA with Sidak's multiple comparisons tests. TCRdb holds this immuneACCESS table with in-frame rearrangements only. Some clones are missing; in checked studies, unresolved V genes explain under half, and the rest has no known cause. That table supplies the V and J calls and clone size; D and trimming were determined from the DNA. The sample table records roughly 150,000 clones; around 89% of these occur just once. The leading ten clones occupy about 4.5% of the sample.

This sample was taken from a study of T cell responses to AZD1222 COVID-19 vaccine (dated by TCRdb to 2020 to 2022). Notes on the research overall: AZD1222 recipients whose second dose came at about 4 weeks and those whose second dose came at about 12 weeks were combined into one group, since spike-specific TCR depth and breadth did not differ between the two schedules. A total of about 230 trial participants underwent TCR sequencing, of whom 200 to 220 received two doses of AZD1222 and about 26 received two doses of the MenACWY control vaccine. Trial participants were enrolled by age into 18-55, 56-69 and 70-plus year subgroups, with about 150, 27 and 61 TCR-sequenced participants respectively.

The sample's time point label, in plain terms: baseline before first vaccination. Vaccinee samples were obtained from the UK trials COV001 and COV002, which included a single-blind randomized controlled phase 2/3 trial of AZD1222 (ChAdOx1 nCoV-19) in healthy adults. For TCRbeta chain sequencing, PBMC samples from trial participants were taken at day 0 and at day 28 after the second dose. The investigation overall reported the following: Only five or six AZD1222 recipients were SARS-CoV-2 seropositive at baseline, limiting conclusions about previously exposed vaccinees. Reportedly, almost half of the unique spike-specific TCRs recognized epitopes lying outside the regions that are mutated in the B.1.351 and B.1.1.7 variants. The 56-69-year group was small, and its depth increase did not reach significance, likely because of low power. Participants were mostly white British and included more females than males, and it was suggested by the authors that clonal diversity may have been underestimated. Because no day 14 peak-response samples were available, the repertoires could be characterized only after the peak T cell response. The whole spike protein was spanned by vaccine-associated CD4 TCRs, and dominant responses were seen in regions 160-218 and 743-854. Spike-specific TCR breadth and depth rose significantly after two AZD1222 doses compared with day 0 and with MenACWY recipients.

For this chain, trimming is 5 bases at the V end and 9 bases at the J end, and the number of junction bases without a gene match is 3. From the cysteine through the phenylalanine, the CDR3 covers 12 amino acids. The DNA shown is the 36-base CDR3, in frame from base 1. From a lookup of the germline V gene, CDR1 and CDR2 are MNHEY and SVGAGI. Recombination linked TRBV6-5 to TRBJ1-2; 10 central nucleotides agree with TRBD1. Sequencing was performed on peripheral blood, taken on day 0 of AZD1222 vaccination. The sequence was obtained from an adult in good health. CDR3 loop: CASSPGQGRYTF. In nucleotide form, the sequence is TGTGCCAGCAGTCCGGGACAGGGGCGCTACACCTTC.